This T cell receptor (beta chain) was documented in a study of T-cell memory formation after mild COVID-19. This clonotype was observed at least ten times. TCRdb independently ran MiXCR on the 5' RACE reads; one entry per CDR3 protein. The sample records approximately 89,000 distinct CDR3 sequences, approximately 25% being singletons. Per the germline V gene, CDR1 is MGHRA and CDR2 is YSYEKL. This CDR3 is 17 amino acids long. After removal of 1 base from V and 3 bases from J, the junction contained 9 bases not matched to a gene. This clonotype was sampled from a man aged 18 to 30 who had mild COVID-19 (a few samples of this study predate the infection). Cell type and time point are not known. The sequenced material came from PBMCs or a T cell subset sorted from them (not recorded which). This sequence joins TRBV4-1 and TRBJ1-1, with 9 bases that match TRBD1. The CDR3 bases are TGCGCCAGCAGCCAAGTAACTATAGGGACAGGGTACACTGAAGCTTTCTTT. This encodes CASSQVTIGTGYTEAFF.